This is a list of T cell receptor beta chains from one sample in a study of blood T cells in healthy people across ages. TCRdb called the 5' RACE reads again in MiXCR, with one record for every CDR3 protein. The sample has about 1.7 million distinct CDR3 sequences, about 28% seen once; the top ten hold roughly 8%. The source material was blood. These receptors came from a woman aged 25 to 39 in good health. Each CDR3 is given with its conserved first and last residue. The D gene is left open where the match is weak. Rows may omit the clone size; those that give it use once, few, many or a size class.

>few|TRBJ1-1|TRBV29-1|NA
CSAWTVGNTEAFF
TGCAGCGCCTGGACCGTAGGAAACACTGAAGCTTTCTTT
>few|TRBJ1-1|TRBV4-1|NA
CASSHGGGKNTEAFF
TGCGCCAGCAGCCATGGAGGTGGGAAGAACACTGAAGCTTTCTTT
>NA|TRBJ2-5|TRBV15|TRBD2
CATSRQRGGETQYF
TGTGCCACCAGCAGGCAGCGGGGAGGAGAGACCCAGTACTTC
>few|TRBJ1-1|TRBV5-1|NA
CASSLATGKNTEAFF
TGCGCCAGCAGCTTGGCGACGGGGAAGAACACTGAAGCTTTCTTT
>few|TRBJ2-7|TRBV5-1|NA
CASSMSLSEQYF
TGCGCCAGCAGCATGAGTCTCTCCGAGCAGTACTTC
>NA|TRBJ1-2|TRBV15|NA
CATSRGLNGYTF
TGTGCCACCAGCAGAGGACTTAATGGCTACACCTTC
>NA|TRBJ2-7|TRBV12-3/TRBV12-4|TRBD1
CASRLGQGENEQYF
TGTGCCAGCAGGCTCGGACAGGGCGAGAACGAGCAGTACTTC
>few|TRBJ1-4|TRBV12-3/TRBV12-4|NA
CASSDRGSEKLFF
TGTGCCAGCAGTGACCGGGGGTCAGAAAAACTGTTTTTT
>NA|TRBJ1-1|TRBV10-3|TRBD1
CAISAETGGGGTEAFF
TGTGCCATCAGTGCGGAGACAGGGGGCGGGGGCACTGAAGCTTTCTTT
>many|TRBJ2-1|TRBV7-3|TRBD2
CASSPYGTSGPSNEQFF
TGTGCCAGCAGCCCCTATGGGACTAGCGGCCCTTCCAATGAGCAGTTCTTC
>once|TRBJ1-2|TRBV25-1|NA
CASSRGWGDYGYTF
TGTGCCAGCAGTCGGGGGTGGGGGGACTATGGCTACACCTTC
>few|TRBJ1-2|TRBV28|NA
CASTKFRNYGYTF
TGTGCCAGCACCAAATTTAGGAACTATGGCTACACCTTC
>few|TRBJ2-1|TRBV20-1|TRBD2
CSARRSSGNEQFF
TGCAGTGCCAGGAGATCTAGCGGCAATGAGCAGTTCTTC
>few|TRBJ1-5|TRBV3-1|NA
CASSQDGASNQPQHF
TGTGCCAGCAGCCAAGATGGAGCTAGCAATCAGCCCCAGCATTTT
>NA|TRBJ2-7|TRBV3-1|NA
CASSQEGEPRAQYF
TGTGCCAGCAGCCAAGAAGGGGAGCCGCGCGCGCAGTACTTC
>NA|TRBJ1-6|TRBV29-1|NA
CSVSDSPDSPLHF
TGCAGCGTGTCGGACAGCCCTGATTCACCCCTCCACTTT
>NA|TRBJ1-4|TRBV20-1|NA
CSARDRGKRFF
TGCAGTGCTAGAGATCGTGGAAAACGGTTTTTT
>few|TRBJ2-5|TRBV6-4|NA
CASSEDGGWTQYF
TGTGCCAGCAGTGAGGACGGAGGCTGGACCCAGTACTTC
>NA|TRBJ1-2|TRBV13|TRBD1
CASSVGQGADGYTF
TGTGCCAGCAGCGTCGGACAGGGCGCGGATGGCTACACCTTC
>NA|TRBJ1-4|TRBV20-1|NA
CSASTRQKGKLFF
TGCAGTGCTAGTACCAGGCAGAAGGGAAAACTGTTTTTT
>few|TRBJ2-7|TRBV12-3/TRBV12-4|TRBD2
CASTPTSAGGREQYF
TGTGCCAGCACCCCAACTAGCGCCGGTGGGAGGGAGCAGTACTTC
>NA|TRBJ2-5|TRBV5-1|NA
CASSFPGTGETQYF
TGCGCCAGCAGCTTCCCCGGGACGGGAGAGACCCAGTACTTC
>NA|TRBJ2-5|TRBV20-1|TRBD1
CSAIPGQGQETQYF
TGCAGTGCTATCCCGGGACAGGGCCAAGAGACCCAGTACTTC
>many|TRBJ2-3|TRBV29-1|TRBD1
CSVAPLDRGTDTQYF
TGCAGCGTGGCCCCGTTAGACAGGGGGACAGATACGCAGTATTTT
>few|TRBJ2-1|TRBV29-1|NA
CSVDPRGYNEQFF
TGCAGCGTTGACCCTAGGGGTTACAATGAGCAGTTCTTC
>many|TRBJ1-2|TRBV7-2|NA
CASSSRTANYGYTF
TGTGCCAGCAGTTCCCGGACAGCTAACTATGGCTACACCTTC
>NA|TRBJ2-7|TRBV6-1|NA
CASSEVSGYEQYF
TGTGCCAGCAGTGAAGTATCGGGTTACGAGCAGTACTTC
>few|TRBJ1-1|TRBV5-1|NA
CASSMEQVNTEAFF
TGCGCCAGCAGCATGGAACAGGTGAACACTGAAGCTTTCTTT
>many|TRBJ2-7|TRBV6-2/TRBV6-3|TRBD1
CASIDRDRRDYEQYF
TGTGCCAGCATCGACCGGGACAGGAGGGACTACGAGCAGTACTTC
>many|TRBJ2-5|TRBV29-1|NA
CSVEGTRGPQETQYF
TGCAGCGTTGAAGGTACCCGGGGCCCTCAAGAGACCCAGTACTTC
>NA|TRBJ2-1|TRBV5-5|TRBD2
CASSPTSGREQFF
TGTGCCAGCAGCCCTACTAGCGGGAGGGAGCAGTTCTTC
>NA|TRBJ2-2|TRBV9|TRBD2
CASSQGTSGGSGELFF
TGTGCCAGCAGCCAAGGGACTAGCGGGGGGTCCGGGGAGCTGTTTTTT
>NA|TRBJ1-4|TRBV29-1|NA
CSGGGNEKLFF
TGCAGCGGGGGGGGCAATGAAAAACTGTTTTTT